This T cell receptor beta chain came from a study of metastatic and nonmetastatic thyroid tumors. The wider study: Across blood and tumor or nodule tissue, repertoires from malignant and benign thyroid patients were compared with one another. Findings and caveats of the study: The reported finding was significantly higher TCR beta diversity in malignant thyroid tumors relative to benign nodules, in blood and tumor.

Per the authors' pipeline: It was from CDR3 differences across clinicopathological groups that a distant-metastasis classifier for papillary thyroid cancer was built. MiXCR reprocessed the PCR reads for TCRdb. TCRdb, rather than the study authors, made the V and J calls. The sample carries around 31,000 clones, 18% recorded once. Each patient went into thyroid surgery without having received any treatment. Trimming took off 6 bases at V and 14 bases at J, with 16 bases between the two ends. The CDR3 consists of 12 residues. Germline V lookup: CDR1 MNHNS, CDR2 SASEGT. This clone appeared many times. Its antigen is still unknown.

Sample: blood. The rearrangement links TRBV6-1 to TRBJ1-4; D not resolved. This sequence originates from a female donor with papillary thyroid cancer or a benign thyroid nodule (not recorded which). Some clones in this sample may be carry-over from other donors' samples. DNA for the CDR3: TGTGCCAGCAGCGGGTTAGGTATGGGGCTGTTTTTT. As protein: CASSGLGMGLFF.